These 2 T cell receptor beta chains were sequenced from one sample in a study of T cells expressing NK-cell markers. TCRdb re-called the 5' RACE reads; every CDR3 protein appears as one record, without DNA. The repertoire shows about 260,000 distinct CDR3 sequences; the top ten hold about 4.2%. Specimen: blood T cells: a sorted CD56 or NKG2C T cell subset, CD4+ or CD8+ T cells, or bulk PBMC T cells (not recorded which). These receptors all stem from a woman between 18 and 75 years old in good health.

This chain's CDR3 is CASSFDRPRGGELFF. V is TRBV5-6 and J is TRBJ2-2; there is no DNA to check the TCRdb D call of TRBD1. Looked up from germline, CDR1 is SGHDT and CDR2 is YYEEEE. CDR3 length: 15 residues.

The chain recombines TRBV9 with TRBJ2-3; there is no DNA to check the TCRdb D call of TRBD2. Germline V gene lookup returns CDR1 SGDLS and CDR2 YYNGEE. This CDR3 spans 16 amino acids. This CDR3 is CASSPLAGGPKDTQYF.